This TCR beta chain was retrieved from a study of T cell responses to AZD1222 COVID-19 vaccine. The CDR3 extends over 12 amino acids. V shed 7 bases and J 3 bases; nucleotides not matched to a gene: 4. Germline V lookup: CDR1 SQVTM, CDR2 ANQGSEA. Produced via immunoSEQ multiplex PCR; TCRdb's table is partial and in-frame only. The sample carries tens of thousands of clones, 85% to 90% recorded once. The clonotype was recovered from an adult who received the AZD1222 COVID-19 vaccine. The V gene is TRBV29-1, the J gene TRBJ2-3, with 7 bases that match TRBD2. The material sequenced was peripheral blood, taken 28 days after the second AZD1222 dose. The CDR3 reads CSAGAGTDTQYF. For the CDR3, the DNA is TGCAGCGCGGGAGCGGGGACAGATACGCAGTATTTT.